The entry below gives a single TCR beta chain sequence along with its context. The antigen remains unidentified. CD8+ and CD4+ T cells from blood underwent TCR beta sequencing. Treatment-naive patients with stable or active relapsing-remitting disease were the multiple sclerosis controls. The authors reverse transcribed roughly 0.45 to 1 ug RNA with random hexamers. A multiplex approach, immunoSEQ multiplex PCR, amplified TCR beta CDR3 across 54 Vbeta and 13 Jbeta. TCRdb redid the calling of the immunoSEQ multiplex PCR reads with MiXCR, one entry per CDR3 protein. The sample lists approximately 160,000 distinct CDR3 sequences; 80% to 95% were seen once. The data are from a study of CD8 T cells in Susac syndrome. Study findings and constraints: The relatively small number of individuals in the TCR sequencing and HLA analysis was acknowledged by the study.

The CDR3 is 16 amino acids. The V end lost 1 base, the J end lost 7 bases, and 20 bases lay between the germline ends. CDR1 and CDR2 (germline): LGHDT, YNNKEL (reference sequence). Input material: CD4+ T cells from PBMCs. The V call is TRBV3-1, the J call TRBJ2-7, with a weak D call TRBD1 (7 bases). This receptor was taken from a human donor with multiple sclerosis. This CDR3 is CASSQVRPGGGGEQYF. CDR3 coding DNA: TGTGCCAGCAGCCAAGTTCGGCCTGGAGGGGGCGGGGAGCAGTACTTC.